The entry below describes one T cell receptor beta chain. Trimming took 1 base from V and 7 from J; bases not matched to a gene: 6. The CDR3 covers 16 residues. Germline V lookup: CDR1 LNHNV, CDR2 YYDKDF (reference sequence). In the original workflow: It was from reference gene primer amplification that nucleated cell counts were estimated. Clones were sequenced by immunoSEQ multiplex PCR, and TCRdb holds only the in-frame ones, with some missing. That table supplies the V and J calls and clone size; D and trimming were determined from the DNA. The data show almost 70,000 clones, approximately 89% seen once. These data originate in a study of blood T cell repertoires in COVID-19. Study details: Nucleic acid was either cDNA or gDNA, and it came from T cells, B-cell-depleted T cells, or PBMCs.

This TCR was sampled from a woman in her 70s with acute or convalescent COVID-19. This chain links TRBV15 with TRBJ2-1, with 11 bases identical to TRBD2. Specimen: peripheral blood. The CDR3 DNA reads as TGTGCCACCAGCAGAGGGACGGCTAGCGGGAGGAATGAGCAGTTCTTC. Amino acid sequence: CATSRGTASGRNEQFF.